This T cell receptor (beta chain) emerged from a study of T cells in Graves' hyperthyroidism and ophthalmopathy (dated by TCRdb to about 2019). In the study overall: Peripheral blood samples were taken at initial diagnosis, before any treatment was given. According to the paper, TCR Vbeta CDR3 sequencing was carried out on 135 peripheral blood samples, which came from approximately 43 ophthalmopathy, under 85 hyperthyroidism and roughly 17 progressor patients. The 100 discovery patients were divided at random into training and test sets in a 7:3 ratio. To identify distinguishing TCR V-J signatures, a discovery cohort of some 99 patients was used, comprising roughly 45 with Graves' ophthalmopathy and about 59 with stable Graves' hyperthyroidism. After blood sampling, hyperthyroidism patients were treated with methimazole at a starting dose of 30 mg daily, and ophthalmopathy patients were treated with high-dose intravenous methylprednisolone. Whether ophthalmopathy could be predicted prospectively was tested in an independent validation cohort made up of 18 to 20 hyperthyroidism patients plus 17 patients who later progressed to ophthalmopathy. Thyroid tissue and blood T-cell repertoires from more than five Graves' hyperthyroidism patients were also compared in the study.

The investigation overall reported the following: In validation, progression to ophthalmopathy was predicted by the model with almost 71% sensitivity and 72% to 80% specificity, a median of 6.5 months before onset. Most expanded thyroid clonotypes (frequency above 0.001) were also found in blood, which suggests that blood repertoires may mirror thyroid immune responses. Sample size was not statistically predetermined, and investigators were not blinded to group allocation. A 13 V-J signature model separated ophthalmopathy from stable hyperthyroidism, with around 90% sensitivity and just under 84% specificity in cross-validation and 80%/75% in testing.

TCR beta CDR3 regions were amplified from RNA transcripts. The TCR CDR3 was subjected to a first round of RT-PCR using the HTBI primer set and the Qiagen OneStep RT-PCR kit. The libraries were constructed in a second round of multiplex PCR and then size-selected and purified. Sequencing of the libraries was done on an Illumina HiSeq2000 using paired-end 100 bp reads. Per the source publication's procedure: SOAPnuke was used to process the raw data, with reads discarded if the reads contained adapters or uncalled bases, had a mean Phred below 15, or lacked an exact constant-primer or identifier match. COPE v1.2.5 was used to merge the high-quality paired reads, and each unique nucleotide sequence was defined as a clonotype. Clonotypes were aligned to IMGT TRBV, TRBD and TRBJ reference segments using MiTCR v1.1. Analysis was restricted to V-J combinations with a frequency above 0.0001, which covered roughly 99% of repertoires. A TCS score was defined as the ratio between F50 (clonal expansion) and ExV (chaos), using BLOSUM62-based TCRdist between CDR3 peptides within each V-J. Welch's t-statistics and random forest reduced 500 to 550 V-J features to 13, which were used in a naive Bayes classifier (R e1071). TCRdb applied fastp at Q25 and MiXCR to the public reads, then kept only in-frame beta chains. Entries are consolidated by CDR3 protein sequence, retaining the most common genes and DNA. Clone size and V and J calls follow TCRdb, not the original study. In all, the sample holds about 320,000 distinct CDR3 sequences, and approximately 15% of those were seen once. Around 35% of the sample rests with the top ten.

V gives up 1 base and J gives up 0 bases, and the segment between their germline ends measures 12 bases. The CDR3 measures 16 amino acids from cysteine to phenylalanine. Only CDR3 DNA remains: 48 bases, in frame from the first base. On this clonotype: No cognate antigen has been identified for it. Base qualities are missing; no much larger clone stands one base away.

Stable Graves' hyperthyroidism was defined as the absence of progression to ophthalmopathy over 18 months of follow-up. Hyperthyroidism patients were newly diagnosed, had a disease duration of under 2 months, and were aged 18 to 65 years. Any patient with an uncontrolled infection, another autoimmune disease, pregnancy or lactation was excluded. Diagnoses were established on the basis of clinical symptoms, serum thyroxine and TRAb, thyroid ultrasound, and orbital computed tomography. PBMCs were isolated from roughly 10 ml of fresh peripheral blood by Ficoll-Paque density gradient centrifugation. Total RNA was extracted using Trizol reagent, and RNA quality was assessed on an Agilent 2100 Bioanalyzer.

The sequence joins TRBV12-3 or TRBV12-4 to TRBJ2-5, with no D gene named confidently. Sequenced material: blood. The receptor comes from a young man with Graves' hyperthyroidism. The sequenced DNA: TGTGCCAGCAGTTTAGGTTGGTTAGGAAACCAAGAGACCCAGTACTTC. Its coded protein is CASSLGWLGNQETQYF.